These 7 T cell receptor beta chains were all obtained from the same sample, sequenced in a study of T cells after yellow fever vaccination. MiXCR, applied by TCRdb to the 5' RACE reads, yields one record per CDR3 protein. The profile shows about 500,000 distinct CDR3 sequences, about 17% of them singletons. The specimen was PBMCs, collected about 5 days after the first yellow fever vaccination. The origin of the receptors is a man between 18 and 29 years old who received the YFV17D yellow fever vaccine.

This clonotype was seen a handful of times. The V and J genes are TRBV9 and TRBJ2-7, with 8 bases fitting TRBD1. V lost 3 bases, J lost 3 bases, and 5 bases stayed unmatched. CDR1 is SGDLS, CDR2 YYNGEE, per germline. The CDR3 has 14 amino acids. Written as DNA, the CDR3 is TGTGCCAGCAGCGAGACAGGGGCGGGCTACGAGCAGTACTTC. It translates to CASSETGAGYEQYF.

J is TRBJ2-6 and V is TRBV10-2; TRBD1 might be the D (6 bases). There are 20 residues in the CDR3. CDR1 WSHSY and CDR2 SAAADI come from the germline V gene. Trimming cost V 2 bases and J 1 base, with 21 bases left between them. The CDR3 loop reads CASSEASWRTVFSGANVLTF. CDR3 in DNA: TGCGCCAGCAGTGAGGCAAGCTGGAGGACAGTCTTTTCTGGGGCCAACGTCCTGACTTTC.

The chain carries TRBV15 and TRBJ1-1; D uncertain. Germline V CDR1 and CDR2: LNHNV, YYDKDF (reference sequence). This CDR3 comprises 16 residues. Between the trimmed V and J ends, which lost 2 bases and 1 base, there was a span of 14 bases. The CDR3 DNA reads TGTGCCACCAGCAGAAGTCGATTAGTGGCGAACACTGAAGCTTTCTTT. Its protein is CATSRSRLVANTEAFF.

The V and J genes are TRBV3-1 and TRBJ1-5; the match to TRBD1 covers 8 bases. Trimming removed 10 bases from V and 1 base from J; junction bases left unmatched: 6. The germline V gene has CDR1 LGHDT and CDR2 YNNKEL (reference sequence). This CDR3 comprises 14 residues. CDR3 protein: CATSTGASNQPQHF. The CDR3 DNA sequence: TGTGCCACCTCGACAGGGGCGAGCAATCAGCCCCAGCATTTT.

This clonotype was seen a handful of times. J is TRBJ2-2 and V is TRBV19; no reliable D call. This CDR3 region has 12 residues. V shed 2 bases and J shed 7 bases, with 5 bases lying between them. CDR1 is LNHDA, CDR2 SQIVND, per germline (reference sequence). The CDR3 coding sequence is TGTGCCAGTAGTATACCCGGCGGGGAGCTGTTTTTT. Translated, it gives CASSIPGGELFF.

This clonotype was found a few times. The chain has TRBV25-1 and TRBJ2-7, with a possible D match to TRBD1 (6 bases). The CDR3 has 13 residues. V lost 2 bases to trimming and J lost 2 bases, with 7 bases between them. Germline-derived CDR1 and CDR2 are MGHDK and SYGVNS. The CDR3 bases are TGTGCCAGCAGTGAAGAGGGGGCCTACGAGCAGTACTTC. Protein: CASSEEGAYEQYF.

V usage is TRBV12-3 or TRBV12-4 and J usage is TRBJ2-7; a possible D gene is TRBD2 (7 bases). The V and J ends lost 5 bases and 4 bases respectively, with 15 bases between them. This CDR3 region has 14 residues. The CDR3 protein is CASSRGARRYEQYF. The CDR3, as DNA: TGTGCCAGCAGTCGGGGGGCCAGGCGGTACGAGCAGTACTTC.